This T cell receptor beta chain was recorded in a study of blood T cell repertoires in COVID-19. Measured with immunoSEQ multiplex PCR; TCRdb has only the in-frame clones, and not every one. The repertoire holds under 200,000 clones, with 70% to 85% as singletons. The CDR3 runs to 15 residues. Germline V lookup: CDR1 SGHTA, CDR2 FQGNSA. V dropped 1 base and J dropped 2 bases, with 12 bases sitting between them. The chain joins TRBV7-2 to TRBJ2-7, with D perhaps TRBD2 (6 bases). The sample was peripheral blood. This TCR derives from a woman in her 30s with acute or convalescent COVID-19. As DNA, the CDR3 is TGTGCCAGCAGCTTAGTTCTGGGGAGGACCTACGAGCAGTACTTC. It codes for CASSLVLGRTYEQYF.